The 4 T cell receptor beta chains listed next were all sequenced from one sample in a study of control samples from healthy donors and cancer patients. Sequenced by immunoSEQ multiplex PCR; TCRdb stores in-frame clones only, minus some. The sample includes roughly 190,000 clones, over 80% of them seen just once. Sequenced material: blood. The receptors come from a man between 25 and 39 years old in good health.

The gene calls are TRBV2 and TRBJ2-2; TRBD1 might be the D (5 bases). CDR1 is SNHLY and CDR2 is FYNNEI in the germline V gene. V was shortened by 6 bases and J by 3 bases, with 11 bases between the two germline ends. This CDR3 is 14 amino acids long. The CDR3 sequence is CASRPQGDTGELFF. CDR3 coding DNA: TGTGCCAGCAGGCCTCAAGGGGACACCGGGGAGCTGTTTTTT.

V usage is TRBV7-9 and J usage is TRBJ1-1, with a possible D match to TRBD1 (5 bases). The V and J ends lost 2 bases and 0 bases respectively, with 10 bases between them. In germline, CDR1 is SEHNR, CDR2 FQNEAQ (reference sequence). This CDR3 has 15 residues. This CDR3 is CASSLSEGLNTEAFF. As DNA, the CDR3 is TGTGCCAGCAGCTTATCGGAGGGGTTGAACACTGAAGCTTTCTTT. Full variable domain (remainder filled in from reference TRBV7-9 and TRBJ1-1): DTGVSQNPRHKITKRGQNVTFRCDPISEHNRLYWYRQTLGQGPEFLTYFQNEAQLEKSRLLSDRFSAERPKGSFSTLEIQRTEQGDSAMYLCASSLSEGLNTEAFFGQGTRLTVV.

The chain links TRBV3-1 (or the pseudogene TRBV3-2) to TRBJ2-7, with 8 bases aligning to TRBD1. The V gene's germline CDR1 is LGHDT and CDR2 YNNKEL (reference sequence). The CDR3 length is 15 residues. V dropped 0 bases and J dropped 3; count of bases not matched to a gene: 4. CDR3: CASSQDLTGDYEQYF. The CDR3 DNA is TGTGCCAGCAGCCAAGATCTGACAGGGGACTACGAGCAGTACTTC.

The CDR3 DNA sequence: TGTGCCAGCAGTGAGGTGGCCAGACCGAACACTGAAGCTTTCTTT. It specifies CASSEVARPNTEAFF. The chain is built from TRBV28 and TRBJ1-1; D gene uncertain. The CDR3 is 15 residues long. Germline V lookup: CDR1 MDHEN, CDR2 SYDVKM. V lost 5 bases and J 1 base, leaving 14 bases between the germline ends.